Each of the 29 T cell receptor beta chains below was sequenced from the same sample in a study of T-cell reconstitution after alpha-beta-depleted transplantation in children. Preparing the TCRbeta library involved the use of unique molecular identifiers. TCRdb independently ran MiXCR on the PCR reads; one entry per CDR3 protein. The top ten clones hold under 35% of a sample with about 440,000 distinct CDR3 sequences, around two fifths of them seen once. This specimen consisted of PBMCs, obtained before TCRalphabeta/CD19-depleted stem cell transplant. All receptors come from a girl aged 2-9 years with aplastic anemia, due to receive a stem cell transplant.

This rearrangement joins TRBV12-3 or TRBV12-4 to TRBJ2-7; D may be TRBD1 or TRBD2 (5 bases each). V dropped 3 bases and J dropped 5 bases, with 11 bases sitting between them. The length of the CDR3 is 13 residues. The CDR3 is CASSFEGIDEQYF. Here the CDR3 DNA reads TGTGCCAGCAGTTTCGAGGGGATCGACGAGCAGTACTTC.

The gene calls are TRBV20-1 and TRBJ2-3; tentatively, D is TRBD1 (6 bases). The CDR3 has 14 residues. V gave up 6 bases and J gave up 0 bases, with 13 bases separating them. Germline values: CDR1 DFQATT, CDR2 SNEGSKA (reference sequence). The CDR3 reads CSAGQRPSTDTQYF. The CDR3 nucleotides are TGCAGTGCAGGACAGCGCCCTAGCACAGATACGCAGTATTTT.

V is TRBV28 and J is TRBJ2-1; 14 bases line up with TRBD2. CDR1 and CDR2 from the germline V gene are MDHEN and SYDVKM. V lost 4 bases and J lost 2; bases outside the gene matches: 1. The CDR3 has 16 residues. The CDR3 protein is CASSWTSGRPYNEQFF. CDR3 DNA: TGTGCCAGCAGTTGGACTAGCGGGAGGCCCTACAATGAGCAGTTCTTC. The entire variable domain, with the rest obtained from reference TRBV28 and TRBJ2-1, is as follows: DVKVTQSSRYLVKRTGEKVFLECVQDMDHENMFWYRQDPGLGLRLIYFSYDVKMKEKGDIPEGYSVSREKKERFSLILESASTNQTSMYLCASSWTSGRPYNEQFFGPGTRLTVL.

The chain recombines TRBV2 with TRBJ2-3; the D is unclear. V lost 6 bases and J 0 bases, leaving 10 bases between the germline ends. Germline V lookup: CDR1 SNHLY, CDR2 FYNNEI. The CDR3 consists of 14 residues. The CDR3: CASRSGPSTDTQYF. CDR3 DNA: TGTGCCAGCAGGTCCGGGCCGAGCACAGATACGCAGTATTTT.

This chain joins TRBV28 and TRBJ2-3; maybe TRBD1 (5 bases). The CDR3 extends over 14 amino acids. The ends were cut back, 6 bases at V and 1 base at J, with 11 bases in the middle. Looked up from germline, CDR1 is MDHEN and CDR2 is SYDVKM. Here the CDR3 reads CASRWAGRTDTQYF. DNA of the CDR3: TGTGCCAGCAGGTGGGCAGGGCGCACAGATACGCAGTATTTT.

This chain joins TRBV7-8 and TRBJ1-2; D gene ambiguous. The length of the CDR3 is 15 residues. Germline assignment: CDR1 SGHVS and CDR2 FQNEAQ. The ends were cut back, 5 bases at V and 0 bases at J, with 13 bases in the middle. The CDR3 sequence: CASSLKVEANYGYTF. The CDR3 DNA reads as TGTGCCAGCAGCCTAAAAGTGGAAGCTAACTATGGCTACACCTTC. Filled out from reference TRBV7-8 and TRBJ1-2, the complete variable domain reads GAGVSQSPRYKVAKRGQDVALRCDPISGHVSLFWYQQALGQGPEFLTYFQNEAQLDKSGLPSDRFFAERPEGSVSTLKIQRTQQEDSAVYLCASSLKVEANYGYTFGSGTRLTVV.

This clonotype occurred once. The V and J genes are TRBV5-1 and TRBJ2-7; a weak D match, TRBD1 (6 bases). From germline, CDR1 is SGHRS and CDR2 YFSETQ. V shed 0 bases and J shed 5 bases, with 15 bases lying between them. The CDR3 has 15 amino acids. CDR3 nucleotide sequence: TGCGCCAGCAGCTTGGGCTACAGGGAAGGCAACGAGCAGTACTTC. Amino acid sequence: CASSLGYREGNEQYF.

This chain joins TRBV5-1 and TRBJ2-1; 9 bases are shared with TRBD2. V dropped 4 bases and J dropped 5; count of bases not matched to a gene: 7. The germline gives CDR1 SGHRS, CDR2 YFSETQ. The CDR3 has 15 amino acids. The CDR3 protein is CASSMGAGGDNEQFF. CDR3 DNA sequence: TGCGCCAGCAGCATGGGGGCGGGGGGGGACAATGAGCAGTTCTTC.

This chain links TRBV11-1 with TRBJ2-2; 7 bases are shared with TRBD2. There are 20 residues in the CDR3. V trimming: 0 bases; J trimming: 1 base; junction bases outside the gene matches: 14. CDR1 is SGHAT, CDR2 FQDESV, per germline (reference sequence). Here the CDR3 DNA reads TGTGCCAGCAGCTTAGCGCAAGGGCTAGCGGTCGGGTGGAACACCGGGGAGCTGTTTTTT. This gives the protein CASSLAQGLAVGWNTGELFF.

The chain employs TRBV5-1 and TRBJ2-1, with 7 bases fitting TRBD1. This CDR3 comprises 15 residues. Germline V gene sequence: CDR1 SGHRS, CDR2 YFSETQ. With 5 bases clipped from V and 2 bases from J, the junction kept 7 bases outside the gene matches. As DNA, the CDR3 is TGCGCCAGCAGATATGAAGGGGGCCCCTACAATGAGCAGTTCTTC. Amino acids: CASRYEGGPYNEQFF.

This chain uses TRBV7-9 with TRBJ2-7; D gene ambiguous. The CDR3 length is 15 residues. The V gene's germline CDR1 is SEHNR and CDR2 FQNEAQ (reference sequence). V shed 5 bases and J shed 2 bases, with 16 bases lying between them. The CDR3 DNA sequence: TGTGCCAGCAGCACCCCAACGGGCGGCACCTACGAGCAGTACTTC. It specifies CASSTPTGGTYEQYF.

The sample holds a few counts of this clonotype. The J gene is TRBJ1-1, the V gene TRBV29-1, with D uncertain. CDR3 length: 13 amino acids. Germline V gives CDR1 SQVTM, CDR2 ANQGSEA. CDR3 region: CVVVGLRATEAFF. The CDR3 bases are TGCGTCGTAGTAGGCCTCCGGGCCACTGAAGCTTTCTTT.

This clonotype was seen many times. CDR3 sequence (DNA): TGCGCCAGCAGCTTGGGCCTCCAGCCCCCAGATACGCAGTATTTT. As protein: CASSLGLQPPDTQYF. V and J are TRBV5-1 and TRBJ2-3; D not certain. The CDR3 runs 15 residues. Per germline, CDR1 SGHRS and CDR2 YFSETQ. V gave up 0 bases and J gave up 4 bases, with 12 bases separating them.

This clonotype came up many times. The CDR3 bases are TGTGCCAGCAGCGTCGGACCCCTGGGAGAGCAGTACTTC. Translation gives CASSVGPLGEQYF. The chain recombines TRBV7-2 with TRBJ2-7; D remains unclear. The CDR3 runs to 13 residues. Germline CDR1 SGHTA, CDR2 FQGNSA. Trimming took 5 bases from V and 7 from J, leaving 15 bases between them.

The rearrangement links TRBV15 to TRBJ2-2; 10 bases map to TRBD1. Germline V gene lookup returns CDR1 LNHNV and CDR2 YYDKDF (reference sequence). V was clipped by 0 bases and J by 5 bases; unmatched bases: 6. This CDR3 is 17 amino acids long. The chain's CDR3 is CATSRDGTGARTGELFF. In nucleotides, the CDR3 is TGTGCCACCAGCAGAGACGGGACAGGGGCACGGACCGGGGAGCTGTTTTTT.

In this sample, this clonotype turned up many times. The CDR3 loop is CASSLAYGTGELFF. For the CDR3, the DNA is TGTGCCAGCAGCTTAGCGTATGGCACCGGGGAGCTGTTTTTT. The chain couples TRBV7-2 to TRBJ2-2; D not resolved. Germline V gives CDR1 SGHTA, CDR2 FQGNSA. The CDR3 consists of 14 residues. V was trimmed by 0 bases and J by 4 bases, leaving 6 bases between them. The full variable domain, completed using reference TRBV7-2 and TRBJ2-2, is GAGVSQSPSNKVTEKGKDVELRCDPISGHTALYWYRQSLGQGLEFLIYFQGNSAPDKSGLPSDRFSAERTGGSVSTLTIQRTQQEDSAVYLCASSLAYGTGELFFGEGSRLTVL.

Only a few counts were recorded for this clonotype. V usage is TRBV19 and J usage is TRBJ2-2; D uncertain. The germline V gene encodes CDR1 LNHDA and CDR2 SQIVND (reference sequence). There are 15 residues in the CDR3. V shed 6 bases and J shed 6 bases, with 17 bases lying between them. The CDR3 spells CASRENPMDAGELFF. The CDR3 DNA sequence: TGTGCCAGTAGGGAAAACCCAATGGATGCCGGGGAGCTGTTTTTT.

The V call is TRBV6-1, the J call TRBJ1-5; 7 bases match TRBD1. Germline values: CDR1 MNHNS, CDR2 SASEGT. The CDR3 runs 18 residues. The junction had 13 bases not matched to a gene; V was cut back by 4 bases and J by 1 base. The CDR3 here is CASSVIKTGRSSNQPQHF. The CDR3 DNA sequence: TGTGCCAGCAGTGTTATTAAGACAGGGAGATCGAGCAATCAGCCCCAGCATTTT.

The sample holds many counts of this clonotype. The chain links TRBV12-3 or TRBV12-4 to TRBJ1-5; D is uncertain. Trimming pared 2 bases from V and 6 bases from J, leaving 2 bases between. The CDR3 covers 11 residues. DNA for the CDR3: TGTGCCAGCAGTTTAAGTCAGCCCCAGCATTTT. The encoded protein is CASSLSQPQHF.

With regard to this clonotype: One junction end does not reproduce the germline sequence, and a read error may be involved. This chain connects TRBV5-4 to TRBJ1-1; D perhaps matches TRBD1 (6 bases). The CDR3 is 15 residues long. CDR1 and CDR2 from the germline V gene are SGHNT and YYREEE (reference sequence). Written as DNA, the CDR3 is TGTGCCTGCAGCTTTGGAGGGGGGGGCAGGGCTGAAGCTTTCTTT. It specifies CACSFGGGGRAEAFF.

CDR3: CSARQFSYNEQFF. The DNA of the CDR3 is TGCAGTGCTAGACAGTTCTCCTACAATGAGCAGTTCTTC. This chain uses TRBV20-1 with TRBJ2-1, with no clear D. The CDR3 totals 13 residues. From germline, CDR1 is DFQATT and CDR2 SNEGSKA (reference sequence). Between the trimmed V and J ends, which lost 2 bases and 0 bases, there was a span of 5 bases.

The CDR3 DNA reads as TGTGCCAGCAGCCCCCCGACTAGCGAGTACAATGAGCAGTTCTTC. Its translation is CASSPPTSEYNEQFF. This chain uses TRBV7-9 with TRBJ2-1, with TRBD2 matching 8 bases. From germline, CDR1 is SEHNR and CDR2 FQNEAQ (reference sequence). This CDR3 is built from 15 residues. Trimming took 5 bases from V and 4 from J; bases not matched to a gene: 7.

This clonotype was observed many times. This chain uses TRBV20-1 with TRBJ1-1; D not certain. The CDR3 is 10 amino acids. The ends were cut back, 6 bases at V and 5 bases at J, with 7 bases in the middle. CDR1 is DFQATT and CDR2 is SNEGSKA in the germline V gene (reference sequence). CDR3 loop: CSAPETEAFF. DNA for the CDR3: TGCAGTGCCCCAGAAACTGAAGCTTTCTTT.

For this clonotype: Just one base apart from a much larger clone, this may be a read error. V gene TRBV12-3 or TRBV12-4 combines with J gene TRBJ2-3; 7 nucleotides agree with TRBD2. The CDR3 covers 14 residues. V shed 3 bases, J shed 4 bases, and the junction held 4 bases outside the gene matches. CDR3 protein: CASSFAGVADTQYF. In DNA, the CDR3 is TGTGCCAGCAGTTTCGCGGGGGTCGCAGATACGCAGTATTTT.

This clonotype was counted only a few times. The chain uses TRBV7-9 and TRBJ2-2; D is possibly TRBD2 (5 bases). Trimming stripped 7 bases from V and 4 bases from J, with 19 bases between. Germline V lookup: CDR1 SEHNR, CDR2 FQNEAQ (reference sequence). This CDR3 spans 16 amino acids. The CDR3 DNA is TGTGCCAGCATAGCCCATGGCGAGGGCCCCACCGGGGAGCTGTTTTTT. Protein sequence: CASIAHGEGPTGELFF.

This clonotype was observed at least ten times. The chain uses TRBV5-1 and TRBJ2-3; D not resolved. The CDR3 extends over 18 amino acids. V was cut by 4 bases and J by 5 bases, with 26 bases left in between. Germline assignment: CDR1 SGHRS and CDR2 YFSETQ. The CDR3 loop reads CASSRIPGRPGSLDTQYF. CDR3 DNA sequence: TGCGCCAGCAGCCGTATACCCGGACGGCCCGGATCTCTAGATACGCAGTATTTT.

The chain recombines TRBV20-1 with TRBJ1-4; D is perhaps TRBD1 (5 bases). Trimming took off 1 base at V and 7 bases at J, with 10 bases between the two ends. Germline V gene data show CDR1 as DFQATT and CDR2 as SNEGSKA (reference sequence). The CDR3 extends over 13 amino acids. The CDR3 DNA is TGCAGTGCTAGAGGGGGTGGGGCTGAAAAACTGTTTTTT. Residues: CSARGGGAEKLFF.

This chain uses TRBV5-1 with TRBJ2-7, with unresolved D. This CDR3 is 13 amino acids long. With 4 bases removed from V and 6 bases from J, the gap between germline ends came to 14 bases. Per germline, CDR1 SGHRS and CDR2 YFSETQ. CDR3 loop: CASSVTIGLEQYF. CDR3 sequence (DNA): TGCGCCAGCAGCGTAACGATTGGGCTCGAGCAGTACTTC.

The CDR3 loop reads CASSLGVWIEAFF. As DNA, the CDR3 is TGTGCCAGCAGCTTGGGGGTCTGGATTGAAGCTTTCTTT. V and J are TRBV5-5 and TRBJ1-1; D not resolved. The germline gives CDR1 SGHKS, CDR2 YYEKEE (reference sequence). The CDR3 has 13 amino acids. V was trimmed by 0 bases and J by 7 bases, leaving 10 bases between them.